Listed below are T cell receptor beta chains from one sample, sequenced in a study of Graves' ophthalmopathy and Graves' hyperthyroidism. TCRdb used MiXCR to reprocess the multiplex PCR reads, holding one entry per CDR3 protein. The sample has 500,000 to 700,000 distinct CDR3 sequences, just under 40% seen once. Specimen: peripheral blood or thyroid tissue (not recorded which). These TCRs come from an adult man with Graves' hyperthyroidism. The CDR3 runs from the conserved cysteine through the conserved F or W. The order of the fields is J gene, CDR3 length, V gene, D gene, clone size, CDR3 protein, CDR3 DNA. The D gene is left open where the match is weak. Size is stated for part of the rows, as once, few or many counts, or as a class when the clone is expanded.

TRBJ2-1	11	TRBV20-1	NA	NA	CSAELKGQQFF	TGCAGTGCCGAGTTGAAGGGTCAGCAGTTCTTC
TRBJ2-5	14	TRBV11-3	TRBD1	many	CASRSTGQQETQYF	TGTGCCAGCAGATCGACGGGACAGCAAGAGACCCAGTACTTC
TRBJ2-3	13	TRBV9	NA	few	CASSVASPDTQYF	TGTGCCAGCAGCGTAGCTTCCCCAGATACGCAGTATTTT
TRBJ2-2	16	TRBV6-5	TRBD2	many	CASRDLGLANTGELFF	TGTGCCAGCAGAGACCTTGGACTAGCGAACACCGGGGAGCTGTTTTTT
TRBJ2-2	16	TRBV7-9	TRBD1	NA	CASSQWGQGATGELFF	TGTGCCAGCAGCCAATGGGGACAGGGGGCAACCGGGGAGCTGTTTTTT
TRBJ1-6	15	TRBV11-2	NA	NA	CASSLERGGHSPLHF	TGTGCCAGCAGCTTAGAGAGGGGTGGCCATTCACCCCTCCACTTT
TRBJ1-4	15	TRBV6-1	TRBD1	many	CASSEEDRVGEKLFF	TGTGCCAGCAGTGAAGAGGACAGGGTTGGTGAAAAACTGTTTTTT
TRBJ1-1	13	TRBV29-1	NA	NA	CSALQLPNTEAFF	TGCAGCGCACTACAGCTTCCGAACACTGAAGCTTTCTTT
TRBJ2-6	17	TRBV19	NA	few	CASSMTGAGSGANVLTF	TGTGCCAGTAGTATGACGGGGGCAGGCTCTGGGGCCAACGTCCTGACTTTC
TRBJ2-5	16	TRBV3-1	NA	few	CASSQGLGTPGETQYF	TGTGCCAGCAGCCAAGGCCTAGGGACACCGGGAGAGACCCAGTACTTC
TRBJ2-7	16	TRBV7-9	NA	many	CASSLRVSGSSYEQYF	TGTGCCAGCAGCCTACGAGTCAGCGGCAGCTCCTACGAGCAGTACTTC
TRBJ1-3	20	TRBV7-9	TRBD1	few	CASSLARGTENYYSGNTIYF	TGTGCCAGCAGCTTAGCGCGGGGGACAGAGAATTACTACTCTGGAAACACCATATATTTT
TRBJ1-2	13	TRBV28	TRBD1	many	CASTPGTGGTYTF	TGTGCCAGCACCCCCGGGACAGGCGGGACCTACACCTTC
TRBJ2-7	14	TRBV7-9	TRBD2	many	CASSLASGVDEQYF	TGTGCCAGCAGCTTGGCTAGCGGGGTTGACGAGCAGTACTTC
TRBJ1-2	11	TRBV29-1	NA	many	CSVGTETGYTF	TGCAGCGTTGGGACAGAAACTGGCTACACCTTC
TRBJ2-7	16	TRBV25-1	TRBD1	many	CASSETGTAVSYEQYF	TGTGCCAGCAGTGAAACCGGGACAGCCGTCTCCTACGAGCAGTACTTC
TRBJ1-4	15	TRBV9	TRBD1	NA	CASSVGGQGREKLFF	TGTGCCAGCAGCGTAGGGGGACAGGGTCGAGAAAAACTGTTTTTT
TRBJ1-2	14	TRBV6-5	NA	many	CASSPFLRGYGYTF	TGTGCCAGCAGTCCATTCCTCCGGGGCTATGGCTACACCTTC
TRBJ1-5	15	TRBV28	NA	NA	CASTNDGYSNQPQHF	TGTGCCAGCACAAATGACGGATATAGCAATCAGCCCCAGCATTTT
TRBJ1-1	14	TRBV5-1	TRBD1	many	CASSNDRGDTEAFF	TGCGCCAGCAGCAACGACAGGGGAGACACTGAAGCTTTCTTT
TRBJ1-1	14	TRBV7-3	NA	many	CASSLTPMNTEAFF	TGTGCCAGCAGCCTGACACCCATGAACACTGAAGCTTTCTTT
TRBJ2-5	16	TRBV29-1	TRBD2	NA	CSVEDRTSGRWETQYF	TGCAGCGTTGAAGATCGTACTAGCGGGAGGTGGGAGACCCAGTACTTC
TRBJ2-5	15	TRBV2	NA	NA	CASSKQGFTEETQYF	TGTGCCAGCAGTAAACAAGGGTTTACCGAAGAGACCCAGTACTTC
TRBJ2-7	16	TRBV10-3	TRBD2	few	CASSATSGGGSYEQYF	TGTGCCAGCAGTGCGACTAGCGGGGGGGGGTCCTACGAGCAGTACTTC
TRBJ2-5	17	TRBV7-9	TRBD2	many	CASSLVGTSGKLKAQYF	TGTGCCAGCAGCTTAGTTGGGACTAGCGGAAAACTCAAGGCCCAGTACTTC
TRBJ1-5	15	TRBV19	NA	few	CASSMFTGSNQPQHF	TGTGCCAGTAGTATGTTCACTGGGAGCAATCAGCCCCAGCATTTT
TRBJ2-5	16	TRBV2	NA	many	CASSPEAERFGETQYF	TGTGCCAGCAGCCCTGAAGCAGAGCGTTTCGGAGAGACCCAGTACTTC
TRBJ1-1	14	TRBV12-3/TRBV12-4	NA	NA	CASSISEANTEAFF	TGTGCCAGCAGCATATCTGAGGCGAACACTGAAGCTTTCTTT
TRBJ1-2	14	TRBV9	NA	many	CASSATGISPGYTF	TGTGCCAGCAGCGCCACAGGGATCTCTCCTGGCTACACCTTC
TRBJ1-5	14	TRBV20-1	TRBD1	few	CSAGQGQINQPQHF	TGCAGTGCTGGACAGGGACAGATTAATCAGCCCCAGCATTTT
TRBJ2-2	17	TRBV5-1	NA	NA	CASSLFVSGGNTGELFF	TGCGCCAGCAGCTTGTTCGTTTCTGGAGGGAACACCGGGGAGCTGTTTTTT
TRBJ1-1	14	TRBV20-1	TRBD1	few	CSARGQGRTTEAFF	TGCAGTGCTCGGGGACAGGGGCGGACCACTGAAGCTTTCTTT
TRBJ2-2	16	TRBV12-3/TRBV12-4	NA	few	CASSLALGENTGELFF	TGTGCCAGCAGTTTAGCCCTCGGGGAGAACACCGGGGAGCTGTTTTTT
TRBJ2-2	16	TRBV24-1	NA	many	CATSDFGQSDTGELFF	TGTGCCACCAGTGATTTCGGTCAGTCCGACACCGGGGAGCTGTTTTTT
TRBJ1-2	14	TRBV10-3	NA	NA	CAISVRAGVTGYTF	TGTGCCATCAGTGTTCGGGCAGGGGTTACTGGCTACACCTTC
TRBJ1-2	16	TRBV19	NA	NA	CASSPHTPEGSYGYTF	TGTGCCAGTAGTCCCCATACCCCGGAGGGTTCCTATGGCTACACCTTC
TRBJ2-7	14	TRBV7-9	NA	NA	CASSQATTFYEQYF	TGCGCCAGCAGCCAAGCCACTACCTTCTACGAGCAGTACTTC
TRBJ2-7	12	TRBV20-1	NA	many	CSATGETYEQYF	TGCAGTGCTACCGGGGAAACCTACGAGCAGTACTTC
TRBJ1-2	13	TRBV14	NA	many	CASSQVVNYGYTF	TGTGCCAGCAGCCAAGTCGTAAACTATGGCTACACCTTC
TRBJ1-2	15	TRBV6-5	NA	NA	CASSPWGASNYGYTF	TGTGCCAGCAGTCCCTGGGGCGCGTCTAACTATGGCTACACCTTC
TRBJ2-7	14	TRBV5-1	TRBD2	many	CASSTSGTTYEQYF	TGCGCCAGCAGCACTTCCGGGACTACCTACGAGCAGTACTTC
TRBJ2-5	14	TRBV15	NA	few	CATSRGSDNQPQYF	TGTGCCACCAGCAGAGGGTCAGACAATCAGCCCCAGTACTTC
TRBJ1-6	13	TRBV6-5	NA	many	CASSYDGARALHF	TGTGCCAGCAGTTACGATGGTGCCAGGGCCCTCCACTTT
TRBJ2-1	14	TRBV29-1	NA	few	CSVVGLPKLNEQFF	TGCAGCGTTGTGGGGCTCCCGAAGTTGAATGAGCAGTTCTTC
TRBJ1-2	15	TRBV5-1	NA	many	CASSSGESRRYGYTF	TGCGCCAGCAGCTCCGGAGAGTCCCGAAGATATGGCTACACCTTC
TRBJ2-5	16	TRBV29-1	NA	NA	CSVGRSGKGGEETQYF	TGCAGCGTTGGGAGATCCGGGAAGGGGGGAGAAGAGACCCAGTACTTC
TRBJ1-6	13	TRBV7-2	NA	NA	CASSLAWTQPLHF	TGTGCCAGCAGCTTAGCGTGGACTCAGCCCCTCCACTTT
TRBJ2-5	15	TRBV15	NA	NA	CATSSESTVAETQYF	TGTGCCACCAGCAGTGAGTCTACGGTCGCTGAGACCCAGTACTTC
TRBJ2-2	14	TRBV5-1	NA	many	CASSLDTYTGELFF	TGCGCCAGCAGCTTGGATACGTACACCGGGGAGCTGTTTTTT
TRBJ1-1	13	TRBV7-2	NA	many	CASSSGAYTEAFF	TGTGCCAGCAGCTCGGGGGCATACACTGAAGCTTTCTTT
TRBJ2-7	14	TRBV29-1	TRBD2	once	CSLDVSGGFDEQYF	TGCAGCTTGGACGTTAGCGGGGGGTTTGACGAGCAGTACTTC
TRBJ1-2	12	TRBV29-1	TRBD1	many	CSVGDREAGYTF	TGCAGCGTTGGGGACAGGGAGGCTGGCTACACCTTC
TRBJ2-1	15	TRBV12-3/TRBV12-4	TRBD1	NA	CASRPLQGALDEQFF	TGTGCTAGTCGCCCCTTGCAGGGGGCTTTAGATGAGCAGTTCTTC
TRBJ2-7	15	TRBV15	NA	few	CATSRDQGRYYEQYF	TGTGCCACCAGCAGAGATCAGGGACGGTACTACGAGCAGTACTTC
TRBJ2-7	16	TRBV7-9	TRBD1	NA	CASSRGGQGSSYEQYF	TGTGCCAGCAGCCGAGGCGGACAGGGAAGCTCCTACGAGCAGTACTTC